This T cell receptor beta chain was found in a study of CD8 T cells in Susac syndrome. Across the whole study: The sequenced Susac syndrome patients comprised 5 or 6 with active disease and about 8 in remission. When blood was drawn, the patients with Susac syndrome were therapy-naive, on corticosteroids, or on intravenous immunoglobulin alone.

TCR beta sequencing covered blood CD8+ and CD4+ T cells. TEMRA cells were FACS-enriched, unlike CD8+ and CD4+ T cells, which were negatively isolated. RNA was extracted with the RNeasy kit, and a quantity of roughly 0.45 to 1 ug was reverse transcribed using random hexamers. From the immunoSEQ multiplex PCR reads, TCRdb called clonotypes with MiXCR, one entry per CDR3 protein. The table has under 200,000 distinct CDR3 sequences, 91% seen once. The length of the CDR3 is 11 residues. CDR1 and CDR2 (germline): LGHDT, YNNKEL (reference sequence). V lost 5 bases and J lost 11, with 11 bases in between. Material for sequencing was CD4+ T cells from PBMCs. The sequence was collected from a human donor with Susac syndrome. The chain recombines TRBV3-1 with TRBJ2-3; D ambiguous. The CDR3 here is CASSSRVGQYF. CDR3 DNA: TGTGCCAGCAGCTCCCGGGTGGGGCAGTATTTT.